The present entry profiles one TCR beta chain with its context. Its matching antigen is unknown. Naive CD8 populations comprised CD45RO-negative cells positively selected for CCR7, excluding terminally differentiated effector memory CD45RA+ cells. The data are from a study of shared clonotypes between healthy human individuals. TCRdb's copy holds only in-frame clones and misses some; the assay was immunoSEQ multiplex PCR. The sample lists 1.5 million to 2.5 million clones, about 95% occurring once. General study results and limits: Sharing across several donors was seen in 4% to 6.5% of naive CD4 clonotypes. Naive subsets usually exceeded memory subsets in estimated richness.

Deletions cut 0 bases from V and 5 bases from J, with 16 bases between. The V gene's germline CDR1 is SGHAT and CDR2 FQNNGV. There are 16 residues in the CDR3. This clonotype was sampled from a man younger than 35 in good health. The V call is TRBV11-2, the J call TRBJ2-5, with D maybe TRBD2 (7 bases). What was sequenced was naive CD8+ T cells sorted from blood. The CDR3 DNA follows: TGTGCCAGCAGCTTAGACCCGCCAGGGGAGGGGGAGACCCAGTACTTC. Its translation is CASSLDPPGEGETQYF.